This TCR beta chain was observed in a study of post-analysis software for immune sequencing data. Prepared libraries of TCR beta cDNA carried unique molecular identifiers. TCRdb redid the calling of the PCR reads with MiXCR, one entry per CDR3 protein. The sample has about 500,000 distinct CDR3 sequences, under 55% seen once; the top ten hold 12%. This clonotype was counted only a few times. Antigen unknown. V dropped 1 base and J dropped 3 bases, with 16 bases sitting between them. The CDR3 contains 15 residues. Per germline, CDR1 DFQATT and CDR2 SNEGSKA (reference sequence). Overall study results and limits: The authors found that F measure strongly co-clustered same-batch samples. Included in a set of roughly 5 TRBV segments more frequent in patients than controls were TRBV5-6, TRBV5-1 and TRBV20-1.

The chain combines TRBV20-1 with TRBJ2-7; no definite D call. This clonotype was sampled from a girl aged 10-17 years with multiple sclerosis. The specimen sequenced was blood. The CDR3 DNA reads TGCAGTGCTAGAGGGGGTCGTGGGCGGAACTACGAGCAGTACTTC. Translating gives CSARGGRGRNYEQYF.